This is a list of T cell receptor beta chains from one sample in a study of T cells expressing NK-cell markers. From the 5' RACE reads, TCRdb lists one entry per CDR3 protein and no DNA. The repertoire table contains about 460,000 distinct CDR3 sequences. The sequencing input was blood T cells: a sorted CD56 or NKG2C T cell subset, CD4+ or CD8+ T cells, or bulk PBMC T cells (not recorded which). The receptors shown here come from a woman aged 45-65 years in good health. The CDR3 runs from the conserved cysteine through the conserved F or W. Each record gives: V gene, J gene, CDR3 protein.

TRBV6-6	TRBJ2-1	CASSQRGDEQFF
TRBV18	TRBJ2-5	CASSQVSGMILETQYF
TRBV28	TRBJ1-2	CAISGQTLYGYTF
TRBV12-3/TRBV12-4	TRBJ2-7	CASSLGIYEQYF
TRBV12-3/TRBV12-4	TRBJ2-1	CASSFSTSWGGEQFF
TRBV6-5	TRBJ1-1	CASSYSGVASVTEAFF
TRBV7-9	TRBJ2-1	CASSLGRGASNEQFF
TRBV5-4	TRBJ2-1	CASSSTGLASYNEQFF
TRBV12-3/TRBV12-4	TRBJ2-7	CASAGGSSYEQYF
TRBV7-6	TRBJ2-3	CASRLLAATDTQYF
TRBV12-3/TRBV12-4	TRBJ1-1	CASSFAGPRMNTEAFF
TRBV5-5	TRBJ2-1	CASSPDGEIPQFF
TRBV5-1	TRBJ2-2	CASSLMLSLNTGELFF
TRBV5-1	TRBJ1-1	CASSLGVGRRGGTEAFF
TRBV5-1	TRBJ2-7	CASSSGLAGVLTYEQYF
TRBV6-5	TRBJ1-3	CASMRISGNTIYF
TRBV5-1	TRBJ2-5	CASSLARETQYF
TRBV2	TRBJ2-7	CASSPAGAVSYEQYF
TRBV7-9	TRBJ2-5	CASSSPPTGSGETQYF
TRBV6-5	TRBJ2-7	CASSRGGASYEQYF
TRBV15	TRBJ2-1	CATSRIRRLAGTNEQFF
TRBV2	TRBJ2-2	CASSEQAGELFF
TRBV20-1	TRBJ2-4	CSAWTNVAKNIQYF
TRBV13	TRBJ2-1	CASSSYQRASGRASYNEQFF
TRBV24-1	TRBJ2-6	CATEPTGGANVLTF
TRBV14	TRBJ2-4	CASSQDRGKGVDIQYF
TRBV27	TRBJ1-5	CASSLEGGPNSNQPQHF